Given below is one T cell receptor beta chain in context. This receptor's antigen is unknown. No base quality information exists; no much larger clone differs at one position. This sample is drawn from a study of PD-L1 blockade in urothelial cancer (dated 2017 in TCRdb). As for the study more broadly: All patients started therapy in about 2014 and received atezolizumab 1,200 mg intravenously every 3 weeks. In the same patients who had TCR sequencing, pretreatment tumors also underwent whole exome sequencing and RNA sequencing. Blood samples gave median yields of around 150,000 T cells and 82,636 unique TCRs, along with a median clonality of around 0.08. An exploratory multi-omic analysis was conducted of the somatic, immune and clinical correlates of response to PD-L1 blockade with atezolizumab in urothelial cancer. Twenty-five of 29 patients were identified as males with urothelial cancer of bladder origin, and a prior smoking history was reported by 18 of 29 patients. Some 29 patients had pretreatment blood TCR-seq, some 25 had at least one posttreatment blood collection, and some 25 had tumor TCR-seq. Roughly nine patients achieved durable clinical benefit and about 22 did not. Pretreatment tumor samples and matched peripheral blood, collected serially before and after atezolizumab treatment, underwent TCR sequencing. Durable clinical benefit was defined as progression-free survival longer than 6 months, and TCR features were also tested against progression-free and overall survival. Patients had an ECOG performance status of 0 or 1 and had received between 0 and 3 prior chemotherapy regimens. Blood samples were analyzed 3 weeks after the start of treatment (second dose) and 6 weeks after the start of treatment.

Measured from the cysteine to the phenylalanine, the CDR3 is 18 residues long. CDR3 DNA only is kept here, 54 bases in frame from base 1. For CDR1 and CDR2, the germline V gene lists MGHRA and YSYEKL. After removal of 0 bases from V and 4 bases from J, the junction retains 12 bases not matched to a gene. Overall results and qualifications from the work: Greater expansion of tumor-associated TCR clones in peripheral blood 3 weeks after the start of treatment was observed in patients with durable benefit (n of about 24, p = 0.022). Because the sample size was small (n ≈ 30) and many of the analyses were exploratory, the results are meant to be hypothesis-generating. Improved progression-free and overall survival was associated with having pretreatment peripheral blood TCR clonality below the median.

Sample time point, as interpreted from the label and publication: pretreatment peripheral blood. The cohort included about 30 patients with locally advanced or metastatic urothelial carcinoma who were treated at Memorial Sloan Kettering on a trial protocol. Peripheral blood mononuclear cells were collected from each patient pretreatment and during treatment, giving between 1 and 8 total time points per patient. The Qiagen DNeasy Blood extraction kit was used to purify genomic DNA from total PBMCs and tumor samples. Collected pretreatment and during treatment, PBMCs were isolated and stored as previously described. Each PCR received spiked-in synthetic TCR analog templates so that absolute template abundance could be estimated from read counts. TCRbeta CDR3 regions were amplified from genomic DNA with bias-controlled V and J gene primers using the immunoSEQ assay. Rearranged TCRbeta segments were sequenced at approximately 20X coverage. The original methods were these. Sequencing errors were corrected by clustering, and CDR3s were annotated against IMGT so that V, D and J genes could be assigned. Downstream analyses used only productive TCRbeta rearrangements and left out out-of-frame or stop-codon sequences. To compute clonality, Shannon entropy was normalized by the log of the number of unique productive sequences and then subtracted from one. Clones differing between time points or between blood and tumor were identified by Fisher's exact test with Benjamini-Hochberg correction at adjusted p below 0.01. TCRdb holds this immuneACCESS table with in-frame rearrangements only. Some clones are missing; in checked studies, unresolved V genes explain under half, and the rest has no known cause. That table is the source of V, J and clone size, and D and trimming were worked out from the DNA. The sample table records about 52,000 clones; roughly 80% of these occur just once. Approximately 1.4% of the sample lies in the top ten.

The sequences come from PBMCs, collected around atezolizumab (anti-PD-L1) treatment. The receptor comes from a man aged 45 to 65 with urothelial cancer. The receptor chain draws on TRBV4-1 and TRBJ2-7; the junction holds 10 bases that match TRBD2. The CDR3 is CASSQELPLAGVPYEQYF. The DNA reads as follows: TGCGCCAGCAGCCAAGAACTCCCCCTAGCGGGGGTTCCGTACGAGCAGTACTTC.